This TCR beta chain derives from a study of T cell responses to AZD1222 COVID-19 vaccine. Study-wide results and limits: At study baseline, merely roughly 6 AZD1222 recipients were seropositive. The study reported that nearly half of spike-specific TCRs target unmutated variant regions.

Details on this clone: As yet, its antigen is unknown.

The CDR3 covers 15 residues. V dropped 8 bases and J dropped 8; count of bases not matched to a gene: 16. The V gene's germline CDR1 is LNHDA and CDR2 SQIVND (reference sequence). Libraries were prepared by immunoSEQ multiplex PCR; TCRdb keeps only in-frame clonotypes and omits some of them. The sample carries 83,000 or so clones, about 82% recorded once. The chain combines TRBV19 with TRBJ2-7, with TRBD2 matching 9 bases. The receptor was isolated from an adult in good health. This sample comprised peripheral blood, obtained on day 0 of AZD1222 vaccination. Written as DNA, the CDR3 is TGTGCCAGTCGTCCATCCCTGGCGGGAGGGAGAAAGCAGTACTTC. Protein: CASRPSLAGGRKQYF.